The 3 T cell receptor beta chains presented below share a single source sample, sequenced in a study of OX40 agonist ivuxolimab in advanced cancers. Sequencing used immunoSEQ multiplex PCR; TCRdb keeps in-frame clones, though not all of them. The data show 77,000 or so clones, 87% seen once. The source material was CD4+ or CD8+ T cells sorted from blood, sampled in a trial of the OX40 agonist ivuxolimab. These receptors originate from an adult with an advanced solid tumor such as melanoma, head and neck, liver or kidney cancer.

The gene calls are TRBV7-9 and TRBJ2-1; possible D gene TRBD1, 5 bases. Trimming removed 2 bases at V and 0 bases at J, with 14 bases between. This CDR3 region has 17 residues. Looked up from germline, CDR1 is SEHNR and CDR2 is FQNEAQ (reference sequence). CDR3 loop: CASSLLRGKSSYNEQFF. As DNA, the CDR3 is TGTGCCAGCAGCTTATTAAGGGGAAAGAGCTCCTACAATGAGCAGTTCTTC.

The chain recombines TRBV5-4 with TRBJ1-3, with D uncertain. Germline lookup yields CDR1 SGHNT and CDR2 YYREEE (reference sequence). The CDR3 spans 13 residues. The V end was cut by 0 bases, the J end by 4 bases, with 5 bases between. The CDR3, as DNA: TGTGCCAGCAGCTTGGAGAGCGGAAACACCATATATTTT. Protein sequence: CASSLESGNTIYF.

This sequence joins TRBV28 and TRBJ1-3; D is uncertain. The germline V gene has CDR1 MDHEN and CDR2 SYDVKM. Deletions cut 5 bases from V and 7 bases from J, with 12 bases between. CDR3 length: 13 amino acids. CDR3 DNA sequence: TGTGCCAGCAGTGCTCCTCCGGGTAACACCATATATTTT. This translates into CASSAPPGNTIYF.